A selection of T cell receptor beta chains follows, all from one sample in a study of cytomegalovirus exposure and HLA in healthy donors. Data came from immunoSEQ multiplex PCR; TCRdb stores just in-frame clones and leaves some out. The sample consists of roughly 110,000 clones, about 88% of them appearing once. The material sequenced was PBMCs. Every receptor here comes from a woman younger than 30 in good health and CMV-seropositive. Each CDR3 is given with its conserved first and last residue. D genes are given only for firm matches. Clone size is stated in some rows and not others, as once, few, many or a class when expanded.

V gene,J gene,D gene,clone size,CDR3 protein,CDR3 DNA
TRBV21-1,TRBJ2-3,.,.,CASSKSSGGRTDTQYF,TGTGCCAGCAGCAAATCTTCGGGGGGTAGAACAGATACGCAGTATTTT
TRBV6-4,TRBJ2-1,TRBD2,few,CASSDSSGGANEQFF,TGTGCCAGCAGTGACTCTAGCGGGGGGGCAAATGAGCAGTTCTTC
TRBV28,TRBJ1-5,.,.,CASSLGQGRVRSQHF,TGTGCCAGCAGTTTGGGGCAGGGGCGGGTCCGGTCCCAGCATTTT
TRBV19,TRBJ1-2,TRBD1,.,CASSSSGGYNYGYTF,TGTGCCAGTAGTAGTTCAGGGGGGTACAACTATGGCTACACCTTC
TRBV28,TRBJ1-5,.,once,CASSGTGSNQPQHF,TGTGCCAGCTCGGGCACAGGGAGCAATCAGCCCCAGCATTTT
TRBV6-1,TRBJ1-2,TRBD1,.,CASSIAGQGLGYTF,TGTGCCAGCAGTATAGCGGGACAGGGGTTGGGCTACACCTTC
TRBV15,TRBJ1-2,.,.,CATSRDRPDSGYTF,TGTGCCACCAGCAGAGACCGGCCCGACAGTGGCTACACCTTC
TRBV4-3,TRBJ2-3,.,.,CASSQLSTDTQYF,TGCGCCAGCAGCCAACTAAGCACAGATACGCAGTATTTT
TRBV6-1,TRBJ2-7,.,.,CASRAGGIYEQYF,TGTGCCAGCAGGGCAGGGGGGATCTACGAGCAGTACTTC
TRBV6-5,TRBJ1-4,TRBD1,.,CASRSGTGKEKLFF,TGTGCCAGCAGATCCGGGACAGGGAAGGAAAAACTGTTTTTT
TRBV10-3,TRBJ2-3,.,.,CAISEGDLYTQYF,TGTGCCATCAGTGAGGGAGACCTTTATACGCAGTATTTT
TRBV2,TRBJ2-7,.,.,CASSEALSRLFYEQYF,TGTGCCAGCAGTGAAGCCCTTTCAAGACTATTCTACGAGCAGTACTTC
TRBV19,TRBJ1-5,.,.,CASSIWAGPNQPQHF,TGTGCCAGTAGTATTTGGGCAGGGCCCAATCAGCCCCAGCATTTT
TRBV19,TRBJ1-5,TRBD1,.,CASTFQTGYSNQPQHF,TGTGCCAGTACCTTCCAGACAGGGTATAGCAATCAGCCCCAGCATTTT
TRBV5-4,TRBJ2-3,TRBD2,once,CASSLLTSGVTDTQYF,TGTGCCAGCAGCTTGTTAACTAGCGGGGTAACAGATACGCAGTATTTT
TRBV6-5,TRBJ1-1,TRBD1,.,CASSPQRGLSTEAFF,TGTGCCAGCAGCCCCCAGAGGGGGCTAAGCACTGAAGCTTTCTTT
TRBV2,TRBJ1-5,.,.,CASSRQSNQPQHF,TGTGCCAGCAGCCGACAGAGCAATCAGCCCCAGCATTTT
TRBV27,TRBJ2-3,TRBD2,.,CASSPLAATDTQYF,TGTGCCAGCAGTCCCCTAGCGGCGACAGATACGCAGTATTTT
TRBV19,TRBJ1-2,.,.,CASMGRGINYGYTF,TGTGCCAGTATGGGAAGGGGCATAAACTATGGCTACACCTTC
TRBV27,TRBJ1-1,.,.,CASSSPLGAGNTEAFF,TGTGCCAGCAGTTCCCCCCTAGGGGCAGGGAACACTGAAGCTTTCTTT
TRBV18,TRBJ2-2,.,.,CASSEAPTGELFF,TGTGCCAGCTCCGAGGCTCCCACCGGGGAGCTGTTTTTT
TRBV28,TRBJ1-3,TRBD1,.,CASSGYRGPFGNTIYF,TGTGCCAGCAGTGGATACAGGGGGCCTTTTGGAAACACCATATATTTT
TRBV4-3,TRBJ2-2,.,.,CASSQDFSGANTGELFF,TGCGCCAGCAGCCAAGATTTTTCAGGGGCGAACACCGGGGAGCTGTTTTTT
TRBV28,TRBJ2-7,TRBD2,.,CASSFVAGGYEQYF,TGTGCCAGCAGTTTCGTAGCGGGGGGATACGAGCAGTACTTC
TRBV6-6,TRBJ1-3,.,once,CASTRRESSGNTIYF,TGTGCCAGCACCCGACGGGAGAGCTCTGGAAACACCATATATTTT
TRBV5-1,TRBJ2-2,.,once,CASSSSGFTGELFF,TGCGCCAGCAGCTCCTCAGGGTTCACCGGGGAGCTGTTTTTT
TRBV15,TRBJ1-6,TRBD1,.,CATSRVGQGRSPLHF,TGTGCCACCAGCAGAGTGGGACAGGGCCGTTCACCCCTCCACTTT
TRBV6-1,TRBJ2-1,TRBD1,few,CASSRTGENEQFF,TGTGCCAGCAGTCGGACAGGGGAGAATGAGCAGTTCTTC
TRBV27,TRBJ2-2,.,.,CASSLGTAGELFF,TGTGCCAGCAGTTTAGGGACTGCCGGGGAGCTGTTTTTT
TRBV21-1,TRBJ2-5,.,.,CASSKSPKVANSSETQYF,TGTGCCAGCAGCAAATCCCCAAAGGTAGCGAACTCCTCAGAGACCCAGTACTTC
TRBV9,TRBJ1-6,TRBD1,.,CASSLGQGTNSPLHF,TGTGCCAGCAGCTTGGGACAGGGAACGAATTCACCCCTCCACTTT
TRBV5-4,TRBJ2-2,TRBD1,.,CASSLGQGSTGELFF,TGTGCCAGCAGCCTCGGACAGGGATCGACCGGGGAGCTGTTTTTT
TRBV7-9,TRBJ1-2,.,once,CASSLQGWDGGYTF,TGTGCCAGCAGCCTACAGGGTTGGGATGGCGGCTACACCTTC
TRBV7-9,TRBJ2-5,TRBD2,.,CASKESGGAQETQYF,TGTGCCAGCAAAGAGAGCGGGGGGGCCCAAGAGACCCAGTACTTC
TRBV28,TRBJ1-2,.,.,CASSPPAGVLNYGYTF,TGTGCCAGCAGTCCTCCCGCCGGGGTCCTTAACTATGGCTACACCTTC
TRBV6-4,TRBJ2-3,.,few,CASSDFTASSTDTQYF,TGTGCCAGCAGTGACTTCACAGCATCTAGCACAGATACGCAGTATTTT
TRBV7-2,TRBJ2-6,.,.,CASSLTGTRFSGANVLTF,TGTGCCAGCAGCTTAACCGGGACACGGTTCTCTGGGGCCAACGTCCTGACTTTC
TRBV28,TRBJ1-2,.,once,CASSSRQALNYGYTF,TGTGCCAGCAGTTCCCGACAGGCTTTAAACTATGGCTACACCTTC
TRBV25-1,TRBJ1-6,TRBD1,.,CASSDSGQGGNSPLHF,TGTGCCAGCAGTGATTCCGGACAGGGAGGCAATTCACCCCTCCACTTT
TRBV10-2,TRBJ2-2,TRBD1,.,CASILTGANTGELFF,TGCGCCAGCATCCTGACAGGGGCGAACACCGGGGAGCTGTTTTTT
TRBV23-1,TRBJ2-5,TRBD1,.,CASSQSGQGQETQYF,TGCGCCAGCAGTCAATCGGGACAGGGCCAGGAGACCCAGTACTTC
TRBV10-3,TRBJ1-2,.,.,CAISTGNYGYTF,TGTGCCATCAGTACAGGGAACTATGGCTACACCTTC
TRBV4-2,TRBJ2-7,TRBD2,.,CASSQGHARLAGGLTYEQYF,TGTGCCAGCAGCCAAGGTCACGCAAGACTAGCGGGGGGCCTTACCTACGAGCAGTACTTC
TRBV4-1,TRBJ2-3,.,once,CASSQLPDTDTQYF,TGCGCCAGCAGCCAACTGCCAGACACAGATACGCAGTATTTT
TRBV6-5,TRBJ2-1,.,.,CASSFSGAAEQFF,TGTGCCAGCAGTTTCTCGGGGGCGGCTGAGCAGTTCTTC
TRBV29-1,TRBJ1-4,TRBD1,.,CSVGNRGGGEKLFF,TGCAGCGTTGGGAACAGGGGCGGAGGTGAAAAACTGTTTTTT
TRBV19,TRBJ1-2,TRBD1,.,CASSRTDRDSYGYTF,TGTGCCAGTAGTAGAACGGACAGGGATTCCTATGGCTACACCTTC
TRBV7-2,TRBJ1-5,.,.,CASSLGSGLGQPQHF,TGTGCCAGCAGCTTAGGGTCAGGGCTGGGGCAGCCCCAGCATTTT
TRBV6-5,TRBJ1-5,.,.,CASSLTHSQPQHF,TGTGCCAGCAGCCTGACTCATTCCCAGCCCCAGCATTTT